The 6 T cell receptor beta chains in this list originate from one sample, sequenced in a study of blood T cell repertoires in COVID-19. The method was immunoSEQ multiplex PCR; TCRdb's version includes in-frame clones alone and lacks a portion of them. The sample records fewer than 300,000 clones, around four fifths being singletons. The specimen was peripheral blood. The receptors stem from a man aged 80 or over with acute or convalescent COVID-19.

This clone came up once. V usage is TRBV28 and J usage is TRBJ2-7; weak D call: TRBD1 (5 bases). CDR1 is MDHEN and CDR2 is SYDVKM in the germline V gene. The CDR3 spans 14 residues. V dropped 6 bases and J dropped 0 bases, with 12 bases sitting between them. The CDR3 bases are TGTGCCAGCAGCGGACATGTTAGCTCCTACGAGCAGTACTTC. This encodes CASSGHVSSYEQYF. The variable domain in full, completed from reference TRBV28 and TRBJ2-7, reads DVKVTQSSRYLVKRTGEKVFLECVQDMDHENMFWYRQDPGLGLRLIYFSYDVKMKEKGDIPEGYSVSREKKERFSLILESASTNQTSMYLCASSGHVSSYEQYFGPGTRLTVT.

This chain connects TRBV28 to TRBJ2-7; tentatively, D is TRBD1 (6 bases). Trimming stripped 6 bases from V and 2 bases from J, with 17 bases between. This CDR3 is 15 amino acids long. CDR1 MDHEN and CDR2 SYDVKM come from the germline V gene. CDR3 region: CASSTDSLGTYEQYF. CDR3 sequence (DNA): TGTGCCAGCAGCACGGACAGCCTGGGGACCTACGAGCAGTACTTC.

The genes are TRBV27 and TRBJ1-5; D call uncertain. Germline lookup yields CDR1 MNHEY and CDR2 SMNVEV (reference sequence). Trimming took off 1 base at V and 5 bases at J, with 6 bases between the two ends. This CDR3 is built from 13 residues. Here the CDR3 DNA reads TGTGCCAGCAGTTTATACGCGGATCAGCCCCAGCATTTT. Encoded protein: CASSLYADQPQHF.

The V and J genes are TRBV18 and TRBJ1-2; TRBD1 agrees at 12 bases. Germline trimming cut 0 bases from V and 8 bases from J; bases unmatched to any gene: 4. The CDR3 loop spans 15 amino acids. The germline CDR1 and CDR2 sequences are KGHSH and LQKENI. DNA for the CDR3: TGTGCCAGCTCACCACCGGGACAGGGGGCTCGAGGCTACACCTTC. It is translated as CASSPPGQGARGYTF.

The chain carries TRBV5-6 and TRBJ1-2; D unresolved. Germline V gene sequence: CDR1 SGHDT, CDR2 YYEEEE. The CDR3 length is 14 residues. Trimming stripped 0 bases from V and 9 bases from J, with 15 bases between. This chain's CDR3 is CASSLGRSSSSYTF. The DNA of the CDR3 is TGTGCCAGCAGCTTGGGTCGATCGAGTAGCAGCTACACCTTC.

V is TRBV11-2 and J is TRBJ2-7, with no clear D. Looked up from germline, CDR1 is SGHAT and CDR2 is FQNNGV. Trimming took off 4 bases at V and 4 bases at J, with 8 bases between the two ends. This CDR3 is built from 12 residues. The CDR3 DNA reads TGTGCCAGCAGCTCAACCCTATACGAGCAGTACTTC. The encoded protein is CASSSTLYEQYF.